This T cell receptor beta chain comes out of a study of beta chain features in type 1 diabetes. Study-level points and caveats: Across all four CD4+ subsets, people with type 1 diabetes showed modestly shorter TCRB CDR3s. VDJ junctions from patients with type 1 diabetes contained fewer insertions and more deletions. PCR might pick shorter templates more often, in the same way for patients and controls.

Sequencing targeted expressed TCRB transcripts, as all isolated RNA had been reverse transcribed. Naive, central memory and regulatory T cell samples averaged roughly 3.8 million reads. TCRdb's table, derived via immunoSEQ multiplex PCR, lists solely in-frame clones and lacks some. The profile covers roughly 180,000 clones, with about 7.8% appearing a single time and around 0.9% taken by the ten largest. Sorting that relied on CD45RO/CCR7/CD25/CD127/CD95/CD27 yielded CD4+ naive, central memory, regulatory and stem cell-like memory cells. Regarding this clone: Its target is not known.

This clonotype was obtained from a woman between 40 and 50 years old with type 1 diabetes. The sample was central memory CD4+ T cells from blood.

The CDR3 here is CASSPTQGLAGYNEQFF. Written as DNA, the CDR3 is TGTGCCAGCAGCCCGACCCAAGGCCTAGCGGGCTACAATGAGCAGTTCTTC. This sequence joins TRBV11-3 and TRBJ2-1, with TRBD2 matching 8 bases. Germline V gene data show CDR1 as SGHNT and CDR2 as YENEEA. V shed 5 bases, J shed 3 bases, and the junction held 12 bases outside the gene matches. CDR3 length: 17 amino acids.